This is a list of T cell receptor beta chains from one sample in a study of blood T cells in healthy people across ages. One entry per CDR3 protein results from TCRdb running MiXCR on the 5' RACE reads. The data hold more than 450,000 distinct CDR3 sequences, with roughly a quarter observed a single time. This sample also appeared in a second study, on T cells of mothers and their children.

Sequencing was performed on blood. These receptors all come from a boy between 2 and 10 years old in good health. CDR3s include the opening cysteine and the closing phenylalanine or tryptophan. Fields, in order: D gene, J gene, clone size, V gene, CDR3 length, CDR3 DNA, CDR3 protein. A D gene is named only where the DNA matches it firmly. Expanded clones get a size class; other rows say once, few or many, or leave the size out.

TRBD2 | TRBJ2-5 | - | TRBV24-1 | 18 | TGTGCCACCAGTGATGCCCGCGACGAGCGGGGGAGTCAAGAGACCCAGTACTTC | CATSDARDERGSQETQYF
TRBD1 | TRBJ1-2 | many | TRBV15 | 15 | TGTGCCACCAGCAGGAACAGGGGGAACAACTATGGCTACACCTTC | CATSRNRGNNYGYTF
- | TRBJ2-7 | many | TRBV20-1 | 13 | TGCAGTGCTACGGGGGGCAGCTCCTACGAGCAGTACTTC | CSATGGSSYEQYF
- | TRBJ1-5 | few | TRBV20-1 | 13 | TGCAGTGCTACACAGACTAGCAATCAGCCCCAGCATTTT | CSATQTSNQPQHF
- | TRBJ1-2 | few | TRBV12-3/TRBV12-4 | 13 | TGTGCCAGCAGTTCCACACTGAACTATGGCTACACCTTC | CASSSTLNYGYTF
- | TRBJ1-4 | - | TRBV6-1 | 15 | TGTGCCAGCACCGCGGACCGAGCAACTAATGAAAAACTGTTTTTT | CASTADRATNEKLFF
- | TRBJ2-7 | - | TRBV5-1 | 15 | TGCGCCAGCAGCCTCCGGGACCCCGCAATCCACGAGCAGTACTTC | CASSLRDPAIHEQYF
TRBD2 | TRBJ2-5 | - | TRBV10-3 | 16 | TGTGCCATCAGTGCTTCGGGCGGACTAGCGGAAGAGACCCAGTACTTC | CAISASGGLAEETQYF
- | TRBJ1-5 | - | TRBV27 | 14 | TGTGCCAGCAGTCGGAGACTTAGCAATCAGCCCCAGCATTTT | CASSRRLSNQPQHF
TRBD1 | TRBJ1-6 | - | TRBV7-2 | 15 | TGTGCCAGCAGCTTAGGAGCAGGGGGTGATTCACCCCTCCACTTT | CASSLGAGGDSPLHF
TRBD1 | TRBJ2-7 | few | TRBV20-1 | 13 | TGCAGTGCTAGGACAGGGGTCTTCTACGAGCAGTACTTC | CSARTGVFYEQYF
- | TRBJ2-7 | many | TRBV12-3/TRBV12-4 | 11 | TGTGCCAGCAGTGGTGGGGGGGAGCAGTACTTC | CASSGGGEQYF
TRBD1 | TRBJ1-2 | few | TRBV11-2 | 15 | TGTGCCAGCAGGGCTGACAGGGGGCTTAACTATGGCTACACCTTC | CASRADRGLNYGYTF
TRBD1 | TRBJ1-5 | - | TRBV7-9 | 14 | TGTGCCAGCAGTCCACAGGGGGCAAATCAGCCCCAGCATTTT | CASSPQGANQPQHF
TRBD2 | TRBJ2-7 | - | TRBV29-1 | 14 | TGCAGCGTTGGCGGGACTAGCGGCTCCTACGAGCAGTACTTC | CSVGGTSGSYEQYF
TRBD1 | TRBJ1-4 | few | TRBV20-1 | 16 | TGCAGTGCTAGAGGCGGCGGGACAGGAAACAATGAAAAACTGTTTTTT | CSARGGGTGNNEKLFF
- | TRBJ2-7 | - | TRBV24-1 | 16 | TGTGCCACCAGTGGTGGGCAGGAGACAAACTCCTACGAGCAGTACTTC | CATSGGQETNSYEQYF
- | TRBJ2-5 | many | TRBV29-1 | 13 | TGCAGCGAGGCGACAGCTAATCAAGAGACCCAGTACTTC | CSEATANQETQYF
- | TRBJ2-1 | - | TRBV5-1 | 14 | TGCGCCAGCAGCTTGGACGACGGCAACAATGAGCAGTTCTTC | CASSLDDGNNEQFF
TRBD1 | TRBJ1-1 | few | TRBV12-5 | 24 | TGTGCTAGTGGGCCACGTCTCCGGACAGGGCCCCCAACCAATAGGAGAGTAGAGGACACTGAAGCTTTCTTT | CASGPRLRTGPPTNRRVEDTEAFF
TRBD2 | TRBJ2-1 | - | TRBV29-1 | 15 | TGCAGCGTGGGCCCGGGACTAAAACGGGACAATGAGCAGTTCTTC | CSVGPGLKRDNEQFF
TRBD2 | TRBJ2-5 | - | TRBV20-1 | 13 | TGCAGTGCTGGGAGCGGGGTCCAAGAGACCCAGTACTTC | CSAGSGVQETQYF
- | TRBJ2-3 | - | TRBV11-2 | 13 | TGTGCCAGCACCCCCGGGGGATCAGATACGCAGTATTTT | CASTPGGSDTQYF
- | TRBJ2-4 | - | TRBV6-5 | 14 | TGTGCCAGCAGTTACATTAGCGGAAAAAACATTCAGTACTTC | CASSYISGKNIQYF
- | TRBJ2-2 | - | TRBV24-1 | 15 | TGTGCCACCAGTGATCGACTAGTGAAAACCGGGGAGCTGTTTTTT | CATSDRLVKTGELFF
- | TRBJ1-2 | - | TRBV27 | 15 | TGTGCCAGCAGTCCCAGGGCCTCCTCGCAGGGTGGCTACACCTTC | CASSPRASSQGGYTF
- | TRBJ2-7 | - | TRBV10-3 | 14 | TGTGCCATCAGTGAGTCTGGGTTCTCCTACGAGCAGTACTTC | CAISESGFSYEQYF
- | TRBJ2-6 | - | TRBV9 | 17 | TGTGCCAGCAGCGCCGGGACAATTACCTCTGGGGCCAACGTCCTGACTTTC | CASSAGTITSGANVLTF
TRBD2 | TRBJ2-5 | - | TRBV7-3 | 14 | TGTGCCAGCAGTAGCGGGGGCCGGGGAGAGACCCAGTACTTC | CASSSGGRGETQYF
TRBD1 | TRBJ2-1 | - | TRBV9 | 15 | TGTGCCAGCAGCGGGGGACAGGGAAGATACAATGAGCAGTTCTTC | CASSGGQGRYNEQFF
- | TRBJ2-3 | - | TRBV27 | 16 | TGTGCCAGCAGTTCCCAAATCGCCCTGGAGGGGAGTACGCAGTATTTT | CASSSQIALEGSTQYF
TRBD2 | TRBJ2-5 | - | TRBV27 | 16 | TGTGCCAGCAGTCTTCGGGGAGCGGGAGTCGGGGAGACCCAGTACTTC | CASSLRGAGVGETQYF
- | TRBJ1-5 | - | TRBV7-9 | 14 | TGTGCCAGCAGCACCATCGGACAGAATCAGCCCCAGCATTTT | CASSTIGQNQPQHF
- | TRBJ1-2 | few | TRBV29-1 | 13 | TGCAGCGTTGGACGCAGGCTTTCCTATGGCTACACCTTC | CSVGRRLSYGYTF
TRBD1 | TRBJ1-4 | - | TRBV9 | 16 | TGTGCCAGCAGCATCCGGGACAGGGGGACCGGTGAAAAACTGTTTTTT | CASSIRDRGTGEKLFF
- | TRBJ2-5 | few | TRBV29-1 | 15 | TGCAGCGCCGAAGGGTCAGGGGGGGGGCAAGAGACCCAGTACTTC | CSAEGSGGGQETQYF
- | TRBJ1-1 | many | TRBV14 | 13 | TGTGCCAGCAGCCGACTACTGAACACTGAAGCTTTCTTT | CASSRLLNTEAFF
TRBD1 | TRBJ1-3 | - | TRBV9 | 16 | TGTGCCAGCAGCGGACGGACAGGGGAGACTGGAAACACCATATATTTT | CASSGRTGETGNTIYF
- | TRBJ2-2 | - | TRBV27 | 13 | TGTGCCAGCAGATCAGAGGGGGCCGGGGAGCTGTTTTTT | CASRSEGAGELFF
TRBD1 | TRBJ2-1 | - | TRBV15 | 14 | TGTGCCACCAGTGACAGGGGCTCCTACAATGAGCAGTTCTTC | CATSDRGSYNEQFF
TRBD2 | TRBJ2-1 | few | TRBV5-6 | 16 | TGTGCCAGCAGCTTGGTCGTAACTCCCGGGGGGAATGAGCAGTTCTTC | CASSLVVTPGGNEQFF
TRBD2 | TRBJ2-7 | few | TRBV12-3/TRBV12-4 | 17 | TGTGCCAGCAGTTTAAGTCTACGTTCAGCGGGAGGGTACGAGCAGTACTTC | CASSLSLRSAGGYEQYF
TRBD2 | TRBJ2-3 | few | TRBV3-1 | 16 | TGTGCCAGCAGCGCGGGACTAGCGGTGTTCACAGATACGCAGTATTTT | CASSAGLAVFTDTQYF
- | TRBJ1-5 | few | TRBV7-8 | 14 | TGTGCCAGCAGCTTAAGGGCAGGGCCGGAGCCCCAGCATTTT | CASSLRAGPEPQHF
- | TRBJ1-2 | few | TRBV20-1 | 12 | TGCAGTGCTAGAGGGACGGGGGGCGGCTACACCTTC | CSARGTGGGYTF
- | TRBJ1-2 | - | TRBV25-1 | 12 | TGTGCCAGCAGTGAATGGACAGATGGCTACACCTTC | CASSEWTDGYTF